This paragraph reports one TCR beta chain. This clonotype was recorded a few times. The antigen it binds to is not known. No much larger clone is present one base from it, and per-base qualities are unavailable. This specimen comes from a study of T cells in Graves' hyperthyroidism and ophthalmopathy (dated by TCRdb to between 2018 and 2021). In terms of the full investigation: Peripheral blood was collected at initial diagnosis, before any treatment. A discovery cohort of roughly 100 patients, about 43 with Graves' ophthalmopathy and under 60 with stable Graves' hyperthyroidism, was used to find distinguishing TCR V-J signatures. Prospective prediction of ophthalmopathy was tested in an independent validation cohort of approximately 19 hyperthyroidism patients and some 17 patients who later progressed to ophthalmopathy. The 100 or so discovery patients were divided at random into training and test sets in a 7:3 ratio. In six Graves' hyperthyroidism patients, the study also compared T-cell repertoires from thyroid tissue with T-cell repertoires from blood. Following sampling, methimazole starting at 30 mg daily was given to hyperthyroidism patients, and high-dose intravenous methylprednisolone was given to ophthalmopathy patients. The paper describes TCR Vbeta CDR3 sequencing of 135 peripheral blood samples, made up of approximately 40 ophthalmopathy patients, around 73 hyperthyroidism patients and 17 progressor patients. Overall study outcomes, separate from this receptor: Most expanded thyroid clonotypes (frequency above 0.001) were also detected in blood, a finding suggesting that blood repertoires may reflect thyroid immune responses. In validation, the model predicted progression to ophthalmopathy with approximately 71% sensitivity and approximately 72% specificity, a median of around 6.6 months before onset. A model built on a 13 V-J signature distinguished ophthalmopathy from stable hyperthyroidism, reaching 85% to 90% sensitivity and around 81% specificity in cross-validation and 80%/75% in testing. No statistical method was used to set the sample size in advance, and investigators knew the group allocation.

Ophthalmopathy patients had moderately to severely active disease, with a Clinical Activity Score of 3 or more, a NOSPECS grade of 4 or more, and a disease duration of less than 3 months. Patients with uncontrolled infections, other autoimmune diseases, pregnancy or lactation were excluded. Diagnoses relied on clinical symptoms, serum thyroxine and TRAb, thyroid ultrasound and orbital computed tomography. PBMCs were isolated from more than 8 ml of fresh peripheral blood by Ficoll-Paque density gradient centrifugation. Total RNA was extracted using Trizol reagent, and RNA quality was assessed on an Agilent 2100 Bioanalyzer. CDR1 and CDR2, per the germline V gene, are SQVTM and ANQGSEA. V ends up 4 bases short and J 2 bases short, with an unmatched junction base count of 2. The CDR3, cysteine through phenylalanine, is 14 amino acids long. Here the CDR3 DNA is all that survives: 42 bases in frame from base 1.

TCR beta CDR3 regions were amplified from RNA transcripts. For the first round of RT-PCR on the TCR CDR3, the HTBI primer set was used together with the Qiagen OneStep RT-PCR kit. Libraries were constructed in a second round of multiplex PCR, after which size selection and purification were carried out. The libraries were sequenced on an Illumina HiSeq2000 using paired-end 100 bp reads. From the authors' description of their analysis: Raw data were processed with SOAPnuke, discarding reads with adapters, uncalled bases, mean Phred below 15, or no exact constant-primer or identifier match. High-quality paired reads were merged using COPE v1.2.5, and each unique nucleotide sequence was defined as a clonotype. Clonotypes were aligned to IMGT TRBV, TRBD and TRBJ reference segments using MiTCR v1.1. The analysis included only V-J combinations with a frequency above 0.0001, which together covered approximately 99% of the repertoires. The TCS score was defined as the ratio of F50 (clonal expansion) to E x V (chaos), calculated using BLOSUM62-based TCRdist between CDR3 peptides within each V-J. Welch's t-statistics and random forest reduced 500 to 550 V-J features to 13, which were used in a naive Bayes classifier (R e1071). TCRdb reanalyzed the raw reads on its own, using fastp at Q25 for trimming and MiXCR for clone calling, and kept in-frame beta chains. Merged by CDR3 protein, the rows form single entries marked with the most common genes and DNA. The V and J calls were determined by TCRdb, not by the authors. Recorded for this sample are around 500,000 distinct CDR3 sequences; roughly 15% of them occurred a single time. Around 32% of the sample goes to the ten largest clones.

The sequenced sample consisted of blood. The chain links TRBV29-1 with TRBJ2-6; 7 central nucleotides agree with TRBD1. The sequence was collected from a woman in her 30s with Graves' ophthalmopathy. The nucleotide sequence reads TGCAGCGTTGGGGACAGAACTGGGGCCAACGTCCTGACTTTC. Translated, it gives CSVGDRTGANVLTF.